The text below deals with one T cell receptor (beta chain). The sample is drawn from a study of response to subunit inactivated influenza vaccine. Germline V gene lookup returns CDR1 MNHEY and CDR2 SMNVEV (reference sequence). The CDR3 runs to 14 residues. V was clipped by 6 bases and J by 8 bases; unmatched bases: 12. TCRdb used MiXCR to reprocess the RT-PCR reads, holding one entry per CDR3 protein. Of over 400,000 distinct CDR3 sequences listed, 10% to 15% were seen once; the top ten hold around 13%. The chain couples TRBV27 to TRBJ1-2; the match to TRBD1 covers 7 bases. The source is a man in his forties or fifties who received an inactivated influenza vaccine. The specimen comprised PBMCs from blood, sampled roughly 47 days after vaccination. CDR3 in DNA: TGTGCCAGCAGCTACAGGGGCGGCCATGGGGGCTACACCTTC. Translation: CASSYRGGHGGYTF.